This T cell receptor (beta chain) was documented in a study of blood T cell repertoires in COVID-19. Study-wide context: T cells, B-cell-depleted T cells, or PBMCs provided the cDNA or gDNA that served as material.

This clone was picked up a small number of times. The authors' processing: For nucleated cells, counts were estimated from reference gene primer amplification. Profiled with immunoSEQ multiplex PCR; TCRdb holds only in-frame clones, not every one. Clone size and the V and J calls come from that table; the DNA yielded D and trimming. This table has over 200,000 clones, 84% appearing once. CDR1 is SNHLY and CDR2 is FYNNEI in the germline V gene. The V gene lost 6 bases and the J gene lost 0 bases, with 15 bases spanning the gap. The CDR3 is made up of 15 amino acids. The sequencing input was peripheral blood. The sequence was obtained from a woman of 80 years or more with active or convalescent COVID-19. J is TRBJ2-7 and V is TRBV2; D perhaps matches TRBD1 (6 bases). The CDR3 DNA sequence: TGTGCCAGCAGCGGACAGCAGTACAGCTCCTACGAGCAGTACTTC. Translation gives CASSGQQYSSYEQYF.